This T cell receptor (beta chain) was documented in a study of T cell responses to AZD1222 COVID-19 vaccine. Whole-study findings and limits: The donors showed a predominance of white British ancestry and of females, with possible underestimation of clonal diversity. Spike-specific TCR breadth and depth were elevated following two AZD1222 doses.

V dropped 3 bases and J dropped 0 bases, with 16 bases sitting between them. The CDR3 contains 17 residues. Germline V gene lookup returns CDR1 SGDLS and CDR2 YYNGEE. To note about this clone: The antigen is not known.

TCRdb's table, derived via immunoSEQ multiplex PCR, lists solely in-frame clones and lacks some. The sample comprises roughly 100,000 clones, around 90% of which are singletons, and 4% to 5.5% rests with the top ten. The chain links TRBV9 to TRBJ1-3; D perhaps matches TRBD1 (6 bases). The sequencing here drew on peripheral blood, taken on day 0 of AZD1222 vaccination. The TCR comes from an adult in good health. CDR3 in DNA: TGTGCCAGCAGCGCCGAACCAGACAGGCGCTCTGGAAACACCATATATTTT. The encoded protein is CASSAEPDRRSGNTIYF.